The clone carrying this T cell receptor (beta chain) has a single count. The entry originates in a study of stem cell transplantation in POMP-related autoinflammatory disease. Study overall: Impaired MHC class I-dependent CD8+ differentiation was hypothesized from defective thymoproteasomes.

Germline values: CDR1 SGHVS, CDR2 FQNEAQ. The CDR3 contains 17 residues. J was trimmed by 6 bases and V by 1 base; bases with no gene match: 12. The protocol was immunoSEQ multiplex PCR, while the TCRdb copy is restricted to in-frame clones and leaves out a portion. Seen here are about 26,000 clones, about 81% observed once, and the top ten hold around 2.6%. The clonotype comes from a human donor with POMP-related autoinflammation and immune dysregulation (PRAID). Source: CD4+ T cells from PBMCs, taken before stem cell transplantation. This chain uses TRBV7-8 with TRBJ1-5; 7 bases map to TRBD1. CDR3 sequence reads: CASSLGHRGIASQPQHF. CDR3 nucleotides: TGTGCCAGCAGCTTAGGTCACAGGGGAATAGCAAGTCAGCCCCAGCATTTT.